The rows below give T cell receptor beta chains drawn from one sample of a study of blood T cell repertoires in COVID-19. TCRdb's copy holds only in-frame clones and misses some; the assay was immunoSEQ multiplex PCR. The sample contains approximately 300,000 clones, about 90% of which appear only once. Sequences were obtained from peripheral blood. These receptors were taken from a woman in her 40s with COVID-19, enrolled during active disease. CDR3s include the opening cysteine and the closing phenylalanine or tryptophan.

V gene	J gene	CDR3 protein
TRBV7-2	TRBJ2-5	CASSSPGETQYF
TRBV28	TRBJ1-3	CASRRTTGSGNTIYF
TRBV30	TRBJ1-4	CATAGTGREKLFF
TRBV21-1	TRBJ2-2	CASSKKGLAGGPVTGELFF
TRBV5-1	TRBJ1-4	CASSLQGSNEKLFF
TRBV5-5	TRBJ1-4	CASSPWDSFNEKLFF
TRBV3-1/TRBV3-2	TRBJ2-1	CASSQFFRGASYNEQFF
TRBV6-1	TRBJ1-6	CASSEAFGSLGNSPLHF
TRBV9	TRBJ1-1	CASSARGGNTEAFF
TRBV6-5	TRBJ2-2	CASNGISRGTGELFF
TRBV9	TRBJ1-6	CASSVAGSYNSPLHF
TRBV5-1	TRBJ1-3	CASSPRGQGTSNTIYF
TRBV4-3	TRBJ2-3	CASSQEGSGDRGTDTQYF
TRBV28	TRBJ2-1	CATTDGTRLYNEQFF
TRBV2	TRBJ1-6	CASRDDRGLFSPLHF
TRBV7-8	TRBJ1-4	CASSEGTGLKEKLFF
TRBV7-2	TRBJ1-5	CASSSQGGYSNQPQHF
TRBV7-7	TRBJ2-5	CASSLAPFGQGLNQETQYF